This TCR beta chain was captured in a study of blood T cell repertoires in COVID-19. The trim removed 6 bases at V and 5 bases at J, leaving 9 bases unmatched. The CDR3 runs to 15 residues. Germline lookup yields CDR1 KGHSH and CDR2 LQKENI. Assay: immunoSEQ multiplex PCR; the TCRdb copy retains only in-frame clones and omits some. The repertoire includes tens of thousands of clones, roughly 88% of them detected once, and 1% to 1.5% sits in the top ten. The sequenced sample consisted of peripheral blood. This receptor was taken from a woman older than 75 with acute or convalescent COVID-19. The chain joins TRBV18 to TRBJ2-1; 8 nucleotides agree with TRBD2. As DNA, the CDR3 is TGTGCCAGCTCTGTACTAGCGGACAGCGACAATGAGCAGTTCTTC. Its translation is CASSVLADSDNEQFF.